The rows below give T cell receptor beta chains drawn from one sample of a study of blood T cell repertoires in COVID-19. TCRdb keeps only in-frame clones here, not all; method: immunoSEQ multiplex PCR. The sample includes around 68,000 clones, nearly 90% of them seen just once. The specimen sequenced was peripheral blood. Every receptor here comes from a man over 45 with active COVID-19. Each CDR3 is given without its conserved first and last residue. The order of the fields is V gene, J gene, CDR3 protein.

V: TRBV10-3; J: TRBJ2-5; CDR3: ATRLAAYQETQY
V: TRBV14; J: TRBJ1-1; CDR3: ASSAGGAFMTEAF
V: TRBV6-5; J: TRBJ2-5; CDR3: ATLDRAQETQY
V: TRBV5-6; J: TRBJ2-7; CDR3: ASSLRAGVNEQY
V: TRBV25-1; J: TRBJ2-1; CDR3: ASSRGNEQF
V: TRBV18; J: TRBJ1-5; CDR3: ASSPTMDRGNQPQH
V: TRBV11-2; J: TRBJ2-5; CDR3: ASSEGRGQETQY
V: TRBV9; J: TRBJ2-7; CDR3: ASSGGIQGAREQY
V: TRBV6-2/TRBV6-3; J: TRBJ1-2; CDR3: ASSRRQGSYGYT
V: TRBV6-2/TRBV6-3; J: TRBJ1-5; CDR3: ASSWFRGNQPQH
V: TRBV5-1; J: TRBJ2-7; CDR3: ASSSTDTYEQY
V: TRBV6-6; J: TRBJ1-1; CDR3: ASSYSGYRGNEAF
V: TRBV10-3; J: TRBJ2-3; CDR3: AAGSTTGRRDTQY
V: TRBV7-6; J: TRBJ1-6; CDR3: ASSLTDGQLNSPLH
V: TRBV19; J: TRBJ2-1; CDR3: ASSIVSSGGHYNEQF
V: TRBV11-2; J: TRBJ2-7; CDR3: ASSLSPAAHEQY
V: TRBV5-1; J: TRBJ2-2; CDR3: ASSPRGTSGGNTGELF
V: TRBV18; J: TRBJ1-2; CDR3: ASSPYYRVSYGYT
V: TRBV19; J: TRBJ2-5; CDR3: ASSIYPSGVQETQY
V: TRBV18; J: TRBJ1-4; CDR3: ASSPGTATNEKLF
V: TRBV11-2; J: TRBJ2-7; CDR3: ASSLDLALGGAGEQY
V: TRBV18; J: TRBJ2-1; CDR3: ASSRGTGENEQF
V: TRBV19; J: TRBJ2-3; CDR3: ASSTGSSGRGDTQY
V: TRBV7-9; J: TRBJ2-2; CDR3: ASSLEFQGVHTGELF
V: TRBV11-2; J: TRBJ1-2; CDR3: ASATGENYGYT
V: TRBV2; J: TRBJ2-7; CDR3: ASRGGQGDEQY
V: TRBV7-9; J: TRBJ1-1; CDR3: ASSDSGGSFTEAF
V: TRBV10-3; J: TRBJ1-3; CDR3: AISEGLSGNTIY
V: TRBV5-1; J: TRBJ1-5; CDR3: ASSPTGGQPQH
V: TRBV4-3; J: TRBJ2-1; CDR3: ASSQDGLAGDEQF
V: TRBV4-2; J: TRBJ2-7; CDR3: ASSQDSGTGGRQY
V: TRBV2; J: TRBJ2-7; CDR3: ASKRTWNSYEQY
V: TRBV12-3/TRBV12-4; J: TRBJ1-1; CDR3: ASSRGTEAF